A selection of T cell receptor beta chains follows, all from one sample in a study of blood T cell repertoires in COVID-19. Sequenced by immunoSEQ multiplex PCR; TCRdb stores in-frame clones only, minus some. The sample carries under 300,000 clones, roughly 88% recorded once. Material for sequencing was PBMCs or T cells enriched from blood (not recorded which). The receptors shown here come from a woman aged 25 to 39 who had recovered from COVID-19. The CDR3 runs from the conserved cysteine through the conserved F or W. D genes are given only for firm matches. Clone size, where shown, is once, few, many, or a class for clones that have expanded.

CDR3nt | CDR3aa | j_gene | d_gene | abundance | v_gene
TGTGCCAGCAGCCAAGCGTCACAGCCTTCCTACGAGCAGTACTTC | CASSQASQPSYEQYF | TRBJ2-7 | NA | NA | TRBV3-1/TRBV3-2
TGTGCCAGCAGTTTTTCAGGTCGACGGGGCTACACCTTC | CASSFSGRRGYTF | TRBJ1-2 | NA | once | TRBV28
TGTGCCTGGGTAGGACTAGCGGGGGAGGTTACAGATACGCAGTATTTT | CAWVGLAGEVTDTQYF | TRBJ2-3 | TRBD2 | NA | TRBV30
TGCGCCAGCAGCCAAGTCGGAGGGGATCGGGGTGAAGCTTTCTTT | CASSQVGGDRGEAFF | TRBJ1-1 | NA | few | TRBV4-3
TGTGCCAGCAGCTTAGCAGTAGCGGGAGCCAACACCGGGGAGCTGTTTTTT | CASSLAVAGANTGELFF | TRBJ2-2 | TRBD2 | NA | TRBV7-8
TGTGCCAGGACAGGGGGCCCCTACGAGCAGTACTTC | CARTGGPYEQYF | TRBJ2-7 | TRBD1 | NA | TRBV6-5
TGTGCCTGGAGCCCGGGGGGTAGCGGGAGGGCCGGCACAGATACGCAGTATTTT | CAWSPGGSGRAGTDTQYF | TRBJ2-3 | TRBD2 | NA | TRBV30
TGTGCCAGCAGCCCTCAGGGAGGAGGGTATCAGCCCCAGCATTTT | CASSPQGGGYQPQHF | TRBJ1-5 | NA | NA | TRBV3-1/TRBV3-2
TGTGCCAGCAGTGTGGGCTTCCCGGGACAGGGGCCTCGGATTCAGCCCCAGCATTTT | CASSVGFPGQGPRIQPQHF | TRBJ1-5 | TRBD1 | NA | TRBV28
TGTGCCAGCAGCCCCCTCCCAGGGTGGGATGAGCAGTTCTTC | CASSPLPGWDEQFF | TRBJ2-1 | NA | NA | TRBV27
TGTGCCAGCAGCGGCCGACTAGTTGGTACAGATACGCAGTATTTT | CASSGRLVGTDTQYF | TRBJ2-3 | NA | NA | TRBV5-4
TGCGCCAGCAGCCTTCTGGGCCGGGAGACCCAGTACTTC | CASSLLGRETQYF | TRBJ2-5 | NA | NA | TRBV4-3
TGTGCCAGCAGCGCCTACAGGGAATTGGAGACGGACAATGAGCAGTTCTTC | CASSAYRELETDNEQFF | TRBJ2-1 | NA | NA | TRBV9
TGTGCCAGCAGGAGACAGGGGGCGCCTAACAATCAGCCCCAGCATTTT | CASRRQGAPNNQPQHF | TRBJ1-5 | TRBD1 | NA | TRBV28
TGTGCCAGCAGTTTATGGGGACTAGACGAGCAGTACTTC | CASSLWGLDEQYF | TRBJ2-7 | TRBD2 | NA | TRBV28
TGCGCCAGCAGCCCCGAGGGGGTTGGGAATGAAAAACTGTTTTTT | CASSPEGVGNEKLFF | TRBJ1-4 | NA | NA | TRBV5-1
TGTGCCAGCAGCGTAGACGGGGTGCAGCCCCAGCATTTT | CASSVDGVQPQHF | TRBJ1-5 | NA | NA | TRBV9
TGTGCCAGCAAAGCCCGTGGGAACACCGGGGAGCTGTTTTTT | CASKARGNTGELFF | TRBJ2-2 | NA | NA | TRBV6-5
TGTGCCAGTAGTATCGCGACTGCGTTCGCGAATCAGCCCCAGCATTTT | CASSIATAFANQPQHF | TRBJ1-5 | NA | NA | TRBV19
TGTGCCAGCTCACCATTGCCAGGGCAAGAGACCCAGTACTTC | CASSPLPGQETQYF | TRBJ2-5 | NA | NA | TRBV18
TGTGCCAGCAGCCCGCATACTAGCGGTGCTTACAATGAGCAGTTCTTC | CASSPHTSGAYNEQFF | TRBJ2-1 | TRBD2 | NA | TRBV9
TGTGCCTGGGCAGATGACTACGAGCAGTACTTC | CAWADDYEQYF | TRBJ2-7 | NA | NA | TRBV30
TGTGCCAGCAGCCAATCAGGGCAGGGTAACACTGAAGCTTTCTTT | CASSQSGQGNTEAFF | TRBJ1-1 | NA | NA | TRBV16
TGTGCCAGCAGCCCGGGAGCACAAAACTATGGCTACACCTTC | CASSPGAQNYGYTF | TRBJ1-2 | NA | NA | TRBV6-5
TGTGCCAGCTCACATCGACGAATTATTACAGGGAAACACGACACAGATACGCAGTATTTT | CASSHRRIITGKHDTDTQYF | TRBJ2-3 | NA | NA | TRBV18
TGTGCCAGCAGTTTCTCATTTGGGGGCGATGAGACTGAAGCTTTCTTT | CASSFSFGGDETEAFF | TRBJ1-1 | NA | NA | TRBV28
TGTGCCAGCAGCTCTGGACTAGCGGATTTCAATGAGCAGTTCTTC | CASSSGLADFNEQFF | TRBJ2-1 | TRBD2 | NA | TRBV27
TGCGCCAGCAGCTTGGAAGGCACTAGGACCAACTACACCTTC | CASSLEGTRTNYTF | TRBJ1-2 | NA | NA | TRBV5-1
TGTGCCAGCAGTTTATTAATCGGGACTGAAGCTTTCTTT | CASSLLIGTEAFF | TRBJ1-1 | NA | NA | TRBV28
TGTGCCAGCAGTCCCAGGGGGCTTACCTACGAGCAGTACTTC | CASSPRGLTYEQYF | TRBJ2-7 | TRBD1 | NA | TRBV28
TGCAGCGTTCTGCCTCGGACAGGGGTCCGCCCGAACACCGGGGAGCTGTTTTTT | CSVLPRTGVRPNTGELFF | TRBJ2-2 | TRBD1 | NA | TRBV29-1
TGCGCCAGCAGCTGGACTAGCGGGAGGGAATATACGCAGTATTTT | CASSWTSGREYTQYF | TRBJ2-3 | TRBD2 | once | TRBV5-1
TGTGCCAGCCGCATGACGGCTAGCGGCCGGGCGGATACGCAGTATTTT | CASRMTASGRADTQYF | TRBJ2-3 | TRBD2 | NA | TRBV11-3
TGTGCCACCGGAGACGGAGAAATTCATGAAAAACTGTTTTTT | CATGDGEIHEKLFF | TRBJ1-4 | NA | NA | TRBV24-1
TGTGCCAGCAGTTTAGGTAGCGGGGGGTTAGGAGAGACCCAGTACTTC | CASSLGSGGLGETQYF | TRBJ2-5 | TRBD2 | NA | TRBV28
TGTGCCAGCAGTCAAACAGGGTATAATTCACCCCTCCACTTT | CASSQTGYNSPLHF | TRBJ1-6 | NA | NA | TRBV28
TGTGCCAGTAGTAGCGGCGGGGAGACCCAGTACTTC | CASSSGGETQYF | TRBJ2-5 | NA | NA | TRBV19
TGTGCCAGTACCATGGACAGTTCTTATGGCTACACCTTC | CASTMDSSYGYTF | TRBJ1-2 | NA | NA | TRBV19
TGTGCCAGCAGACCAGGGGCTTATAATTCACCCCTCCACTTT | CASRPGAYNSPLHF | TRBJ1-6 | NA | NA | TRBV28
TGTGCCAGCAGCTTAAGCGGGAGTTCCTACAATGAGCAGTTCTTC | CASSLSGSSYNEQFF | TRBJ2-1 | TRBD2 | NA | TRBV7-9
TGTGCCAGCAGCAAACAGGGGGTAAGCAATCAGCCCCAGCATTTT | CASSKQGVSNQPQHF | TRBJ1-5 | TRBD1 | NA | TRBV6-4
TGTGCCAGCAGCCCATTCCCCGGGACACTCTATGGCTACACCTTC | CASSPFPGTLYGYTF | TRBJ1-2 | NA | NA | TRBV9
TGTGCCAGCAGCTTGGGCGGCGGGGGGGTTACTAGCACAGATACGCAGTATTTT | CASSLGGGGVTSTDTQYF | TRBJ2-3 | TRBD2 | once | TRBV7-2
TGTGCCAGCAGTTACGGTGGGACTAGCGGGAATGAGCAGTTCTTC | CASSYGGTSGNEQFF | TRBJ2-1 | TRBD2 | NA | TRBV6-5
TGCGCCAGCAGCCAACCCGGACAAAGCTCTGGAAACACCATATATTTT | CASSQPGQSSGNTIYF | TRBJ1-3 | NA | NA | TRBV4-1
TGTGCCAGTAGTATCCTGGGTCGAGCCACAGTCTCCAACTATGGCTACACCTTC | CASSILGRATVSNYGYTF | TRBJ1-2 | NA | few | TRBV19
TGTGCCAGCTATAGACAGGGGAACACTGAAGCTTTCTTT | CASYRQGNTEAFF | TRBJ1-1 | TRBD1 | once | TRBV28
TGTGCCAGCAGCTTGGATAGCGGTCGAGAGACCCAGTACTTC | CASSLDSGRETQYF | TRBJ2-5 | NA | NA | TRBV5-8
TGTGCCAGCAGCTCCCGTCAGACAGATACGCAGTATTTT | CASSSRQTDTQYF | TRBJ2-3 | NA | NA | TRBV11-3
TGTGCTAGCAGCCGGACTAGGGATACGCAGTATTTT | CASSRTRDTQYF | TRBJ2-3 | TRBD2 | NA | TRBV7-7
TGTGCCAGCAGCTTAGATATGAATCAGCCCCAGCATTTT | CASSLDMNQPQHF | TRBJ1-5 | NA | NA | TRBV11-3
TGTGCCAGTCAAGGCCCCCTTGCCCACAGGCCCTTGAACACTGAAGCTTTCTTT | CASQGPLAHRPLNTEAFF | TRBJ1-1 | NA | NA | TRBV28
TGTGCCAGCAGCAAAGGAGCGGGGGGGGGCACAGATACGCAGTATTTT | CASSKGAGGGTDTQYF | TRBJ2-3 | TRBD2 | once | TRBV7-9
TGCAGCGTTAGACAGGGCCACGAGCAGTACTTC | CSVRQGHEQYF | TRBJ2-7 | TRBD1 | NA | TRBV29-1
TGTGCCAGCAGCTTAGGACAGTGGTCGGGTGAGCCCCAGCATTTT | CASSLGQWSGEPQHF | TRBJ1-5 | NA | few | TRBV7-9
TGTGCCAGCATGTCTGAATACAGGGCAAGAGACTATGGCTACACCTTC | CASMSEYRARDYGYTF | TRBJ1-2 | NA | NA | TRBV27
TGCAGCGCCGGACAGGGACAACTCACTGAAGCTTTCTTT | CSAGQGQLTEAFF | TRBJ1-1 | TRBD1 | NA | TRBV29-1
TGTGCCAGCAGTGGGCTATGGGCGGGAAACTCTGAAGCTTTCTTT | CASSGLWAGNSEAFF | TRBJ1-1 | NA | NA | TRBV25-1
TGTGCCAGCAGCTTGTTGCGACAGAGTAGCACAGATACGCAGTATTTT | CASSLLRQSSTDTQYF | TRBJ2-3 | NA | NA | TRBV5-6
TGTGCCAGCAGCCCGGGGGTCCTGGCCCCCAATGAGCAGTTCTTC | CASSPGVLAPNEQFF | TRBJ2-1 | NA | once | TRBV7-3